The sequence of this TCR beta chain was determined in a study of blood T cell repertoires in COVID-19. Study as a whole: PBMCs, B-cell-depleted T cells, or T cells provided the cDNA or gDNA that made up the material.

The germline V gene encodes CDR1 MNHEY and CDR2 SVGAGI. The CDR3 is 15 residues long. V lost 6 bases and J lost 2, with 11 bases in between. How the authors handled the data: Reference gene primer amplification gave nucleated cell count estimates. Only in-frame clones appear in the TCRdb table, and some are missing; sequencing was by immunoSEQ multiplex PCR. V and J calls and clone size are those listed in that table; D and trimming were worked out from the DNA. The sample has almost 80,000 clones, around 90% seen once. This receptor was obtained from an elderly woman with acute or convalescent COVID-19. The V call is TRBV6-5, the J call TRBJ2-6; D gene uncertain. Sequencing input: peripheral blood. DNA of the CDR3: TGTGCCAGCAGCCCCCCGGTGGCTGGGGCCAACGTCCTGACTTTC. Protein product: CASSPPVAGANVLTF.